Each of the 2 T cell receptor beta chains below was sequenced from the same sample in a study of vaccination and CD4 T cells after COVID-19. Their specific antigens are unknown. CD4+ T cells that had been cultured provided DNA sequenced with the Oncomine TCR Beta short-read assay. TCRdb re-called the PCR reads with MiXCR, one entry per CDR3 protein. The repertoire holds fewer than 20,000 distinct CDR3 sequences, with 50% to 60% as singletons. The treatment was: roughly ten-day PBMC culture with coronavirus spike peptide pools or control peptides (ViraFEST assay). The source material was CD4+ T cells from blood, cultured in vitro, sampled before SARS-CoV-2 vaccination. The receptors here all came from a human donor who had recovered from COVID-19.

This sequence joins TRBV10-1 and TRBJ2-1; D unclear. The V gene lost 2 bases and the J gene lost 5 bases, with 1 base spanning the gap. The length of the CDR3 is 11 residues. CDR1 is WNHNN, CDR2 SYGVQD, per germline (reference sequence). CDR3 loop: CASSENNEQFF. The CDR3 bases are TGCGCCAGCAGTGAGAACAATGAGCAGTTCTTC.

The gene calls are TRBV15 and TRBJ1-3; possibly TRBD1 for D (6 bases). With 0 bases removed from V and 2 bases from J, the gap between germline ends came to 17 bases. The CDR3 runs to 18 residues. From germline, CDR1 is LNHNV and CDR2 YYDKDF (reference sequence). CDR3 sequence reads: CATSREGRGTNPGNTIYF. CDR3 sequence (DNA): TGTGCCACCAGCAGAGAAGGCAGGGGTACCAATCCTGGAAACACCATATATTTT.